This TCR beta chain was found in a study of cytomegalovirus exposure and HLA in healthy donors. Across the study: Among about 179 million T cells, an earlier analysis found roughly 100 million unique TCR beta sequences. Study results and limitations: Earlier results showed most TCR beta V segments being productive about 90% or about 30% of the time. A later analysis showed TCR association rates differing by HLA locus, peaking at DRB1 and lowest at HLA-C.

The PCR made use of 60 Vbeta and 13 Jbeta primers. Sequencing used immunoSEQ multiplex PCR; TCRdb keeps in-frame clones, though not all of them. Of about 200,000 clones listed, roughly 80% were seen once; the top ten hold more than 0.35%. This clone was detected once. Its matching antigen is unknown. This CDR3 has 20 amino acids. The V gene's germline CDR1 is SGHRS and CDR2 YFSETQ. The trim removed 2 bases at V and 4 bases at J, leaving 17 bases unmatched. This receptor was obtained from a male donor in good health and CMV-seropositive. This sequence joins TRBV5-1 and TRBJ2-6; 8 bases are shared with TRBD1. The sequenced sample was PBMCs. CDR3 sequence: CASSFARSGGNLYGANVLTF. The CDR3 DNA is TGCGCCAGCAGCTTTGCTAGATCAGGGGGCAATTTGTACGGGGCCAACGTCCTGACTTTC.